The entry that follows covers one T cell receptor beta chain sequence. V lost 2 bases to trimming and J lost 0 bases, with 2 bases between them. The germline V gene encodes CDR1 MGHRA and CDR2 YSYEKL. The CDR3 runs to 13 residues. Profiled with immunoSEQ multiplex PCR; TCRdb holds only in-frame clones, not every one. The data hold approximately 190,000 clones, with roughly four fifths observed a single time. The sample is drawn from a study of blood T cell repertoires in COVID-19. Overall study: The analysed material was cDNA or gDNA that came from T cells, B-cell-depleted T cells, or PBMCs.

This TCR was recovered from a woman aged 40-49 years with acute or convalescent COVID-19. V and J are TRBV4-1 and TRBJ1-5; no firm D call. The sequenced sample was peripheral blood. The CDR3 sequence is CASSQYSNQPQHF. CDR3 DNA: TGCGCCAGCAGCCAATATAGCAATCAGCCCCAGCATTTT.